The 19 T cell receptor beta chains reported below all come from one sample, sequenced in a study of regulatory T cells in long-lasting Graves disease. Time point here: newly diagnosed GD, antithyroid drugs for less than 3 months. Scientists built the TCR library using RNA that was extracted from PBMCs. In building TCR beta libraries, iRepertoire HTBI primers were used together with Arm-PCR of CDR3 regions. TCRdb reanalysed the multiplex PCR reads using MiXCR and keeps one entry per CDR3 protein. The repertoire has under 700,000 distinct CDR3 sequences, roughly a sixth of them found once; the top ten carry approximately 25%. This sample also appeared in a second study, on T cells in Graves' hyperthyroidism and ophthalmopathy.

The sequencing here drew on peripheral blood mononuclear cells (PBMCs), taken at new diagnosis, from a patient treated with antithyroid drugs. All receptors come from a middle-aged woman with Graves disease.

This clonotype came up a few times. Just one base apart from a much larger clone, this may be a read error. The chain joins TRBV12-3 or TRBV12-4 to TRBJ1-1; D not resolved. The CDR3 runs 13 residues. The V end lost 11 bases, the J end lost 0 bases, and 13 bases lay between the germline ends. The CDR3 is CACKVAMNTEAFF. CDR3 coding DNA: TGTGCCTGCAAGGTAGCCATGAACACTGAAGCTTTCTTT.

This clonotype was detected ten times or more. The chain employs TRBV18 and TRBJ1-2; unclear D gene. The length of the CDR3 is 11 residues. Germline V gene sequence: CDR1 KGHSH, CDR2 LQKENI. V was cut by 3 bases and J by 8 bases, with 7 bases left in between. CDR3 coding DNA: TGTGCCAGCTCACCGGAAGAGGGCTACACCTTC. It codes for CASSPEEGYTF.

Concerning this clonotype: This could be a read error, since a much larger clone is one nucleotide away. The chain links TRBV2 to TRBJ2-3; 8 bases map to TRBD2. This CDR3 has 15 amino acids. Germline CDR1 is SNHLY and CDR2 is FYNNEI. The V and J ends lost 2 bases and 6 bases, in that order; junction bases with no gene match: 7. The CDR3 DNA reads TGTGCCAGCAGTGAATGGACCCGCGGGAGGGATACGCAGTATTTT. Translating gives CASSEWTRGRDTQYF.

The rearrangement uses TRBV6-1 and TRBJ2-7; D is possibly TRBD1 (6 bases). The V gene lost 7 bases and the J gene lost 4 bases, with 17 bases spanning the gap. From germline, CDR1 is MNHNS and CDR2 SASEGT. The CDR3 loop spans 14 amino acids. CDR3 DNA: TGTGCCAGCAAGAGACACAGGGAGAGTTACGAGCAGTACTTC. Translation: CASKRHRESYEQYF.

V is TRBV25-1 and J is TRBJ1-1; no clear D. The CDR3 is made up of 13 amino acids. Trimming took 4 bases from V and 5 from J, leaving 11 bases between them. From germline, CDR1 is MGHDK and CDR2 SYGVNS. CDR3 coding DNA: TGTGCCAGCAGTGCCGTTCAAGGGACTGAAGCTTTCTTT. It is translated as CASSAVQGTEAFF. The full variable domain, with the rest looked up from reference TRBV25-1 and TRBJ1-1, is EADIYQTPRYLVIGTGKKITLECSQTMGHDKMYWYQQDPGMELHLIHYSYGVNSTEKGDLSSESTVSRIRTEHFPLTLESARPSHTSQYLCASSAVQGTEAFFGQGTRLTVV.

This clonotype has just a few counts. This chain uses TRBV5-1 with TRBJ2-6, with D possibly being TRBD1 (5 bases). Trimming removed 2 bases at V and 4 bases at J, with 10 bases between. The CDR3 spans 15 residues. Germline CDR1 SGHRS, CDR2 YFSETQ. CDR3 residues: CASSLETAGANVLTF. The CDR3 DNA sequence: TGCGCCAGCAGCTTAGAGACAGCCGGGGCCAACGTCCTGACTTTC.

The CDR3 coding sequence is TGTGCCAGCAGTGACCATCAGGACCGGGGTGAAGCTTTCTTT. Amino acid sequence: CASSDHQDRGEAFF. The J gene is TRBJ1-1, the V gene TRBV6-1; D not certain. The CDR3 is made up of 14 amino acids. V was shortened by 3 bases and J by 7 bases, with 15 bases between the two germline ends. The germline V gene has CDR1 MNHNS and CDR2 SASEGT.

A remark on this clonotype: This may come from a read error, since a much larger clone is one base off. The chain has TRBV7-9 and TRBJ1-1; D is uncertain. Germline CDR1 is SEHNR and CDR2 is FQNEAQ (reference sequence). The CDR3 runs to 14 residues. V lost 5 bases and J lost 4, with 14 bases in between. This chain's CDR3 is CASSRDLESTEAFF. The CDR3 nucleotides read TGTGCCAGCAGCCGAGACCTGGAGAGCACTGAAGCTTTCTTT.

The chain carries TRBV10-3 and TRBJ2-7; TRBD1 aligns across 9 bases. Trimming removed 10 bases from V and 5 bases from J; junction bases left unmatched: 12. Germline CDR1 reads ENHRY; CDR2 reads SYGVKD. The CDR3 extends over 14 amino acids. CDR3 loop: CATLRGQGTHEQYF. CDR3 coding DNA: TGTGCCACACTCCGGGGACAGGGTACCCACGAGCAGTACTTC.

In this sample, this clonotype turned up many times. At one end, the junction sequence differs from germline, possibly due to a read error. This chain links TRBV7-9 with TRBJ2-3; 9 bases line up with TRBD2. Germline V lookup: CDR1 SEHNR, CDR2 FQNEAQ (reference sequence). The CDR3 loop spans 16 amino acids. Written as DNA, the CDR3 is TGTGCCAGCAGCTTAGCGCTTAGCGGGGGCTCAGATACGCGGTATTTT. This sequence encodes CASSLALSGGSDTRYF. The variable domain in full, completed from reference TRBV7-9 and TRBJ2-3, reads DTGVSQNPRHKITKRGQNVTFRCDPISEHNRLYWYRQTLGQGPEFLTYFQNEAQLEKSRLLSDRFSAERPKGSFSTLEIQRTEQGDSAMYLCASSLALSGGSDTRYFGPGTRLTVL.

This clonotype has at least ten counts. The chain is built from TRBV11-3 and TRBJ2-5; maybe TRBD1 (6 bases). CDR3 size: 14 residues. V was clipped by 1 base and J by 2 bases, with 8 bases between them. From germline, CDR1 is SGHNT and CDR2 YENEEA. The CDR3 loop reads CASSLVRGQETQYF. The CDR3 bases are TGTGCCAGCAGCTTAGTAAGGGGGCAAGAGACCCAGTACTTC.

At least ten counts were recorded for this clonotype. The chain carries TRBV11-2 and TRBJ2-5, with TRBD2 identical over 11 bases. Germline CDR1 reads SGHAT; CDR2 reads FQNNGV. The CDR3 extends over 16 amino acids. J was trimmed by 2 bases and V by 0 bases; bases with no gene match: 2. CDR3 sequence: CASSLEVAGGQETQYF. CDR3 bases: TGTGCCAGCAGCTTAGAGGTAGCGGGGGGGCAAGAGACCCAGTACTTC.

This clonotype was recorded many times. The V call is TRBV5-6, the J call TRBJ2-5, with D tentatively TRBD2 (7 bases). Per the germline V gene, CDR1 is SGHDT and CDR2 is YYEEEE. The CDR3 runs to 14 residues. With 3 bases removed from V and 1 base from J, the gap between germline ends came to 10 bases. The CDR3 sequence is CASSSRGAQETQYF. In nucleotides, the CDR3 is TGTGCCAGCAGCTCCCGGGGGGCCCAAGAGACCCAGTACTTC.

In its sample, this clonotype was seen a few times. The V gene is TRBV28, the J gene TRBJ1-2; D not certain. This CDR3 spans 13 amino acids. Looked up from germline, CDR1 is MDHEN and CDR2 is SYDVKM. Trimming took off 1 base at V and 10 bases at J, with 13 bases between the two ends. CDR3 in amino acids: CASSLSPNLDYTF. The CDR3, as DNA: TGTGCCAGCAGTTTATCTCCGAACTTGGACTACACCTTC.

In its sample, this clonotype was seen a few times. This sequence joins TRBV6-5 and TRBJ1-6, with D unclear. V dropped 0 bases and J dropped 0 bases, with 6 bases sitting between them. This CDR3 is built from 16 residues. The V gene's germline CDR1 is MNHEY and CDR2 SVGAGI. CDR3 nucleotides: TGTGCCAGCAGTTACTCGAGCCGCTCCTATAATTCACCCCTCCACTTT. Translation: CASSYSSRSYNSPLHF.

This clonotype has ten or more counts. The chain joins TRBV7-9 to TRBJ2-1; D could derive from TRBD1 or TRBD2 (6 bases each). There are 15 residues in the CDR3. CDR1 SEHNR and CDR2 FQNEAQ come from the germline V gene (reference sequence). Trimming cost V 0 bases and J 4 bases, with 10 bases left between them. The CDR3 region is CASSLAWGAYNEQFF. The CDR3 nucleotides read TGTGCCAGCAGCTTAGCGTGGGGGGCTTACAATGAGCAGTTCTTC.

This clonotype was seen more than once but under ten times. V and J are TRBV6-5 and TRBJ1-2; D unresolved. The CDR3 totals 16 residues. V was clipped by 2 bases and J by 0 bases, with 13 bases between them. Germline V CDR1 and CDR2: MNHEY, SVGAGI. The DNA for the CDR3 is TGTGCCAGCAGTTACGGGTCGGCACGATCTAACTATGGCTACACCTTC. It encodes CASSYGSARSNYGYTF.

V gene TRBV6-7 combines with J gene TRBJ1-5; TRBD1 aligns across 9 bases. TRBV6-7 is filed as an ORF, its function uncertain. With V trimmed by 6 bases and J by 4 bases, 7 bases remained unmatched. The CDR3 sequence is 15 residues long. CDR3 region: CASRRGTGPNQPQHF. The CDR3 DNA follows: TGTGCCAGCAGACGGGGGACAGGGCCAAATCAGCCCCAGCATTTT.

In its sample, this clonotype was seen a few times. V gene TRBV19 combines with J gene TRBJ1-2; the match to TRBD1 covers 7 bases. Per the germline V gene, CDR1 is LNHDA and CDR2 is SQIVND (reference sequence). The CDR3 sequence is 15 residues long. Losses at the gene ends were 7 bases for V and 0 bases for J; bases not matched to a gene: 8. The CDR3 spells CASKDQDRPNYGYTF. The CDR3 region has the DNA TGTGCCAGTAAAGACCAGGACAGGCCTAACTATGGCTACACCTTC.